One T cell receptor (beta chain) is described in this entry. Profiled with immunoSEQ multiplex PCR; TCRdb holds only in-frame clones, not every one. Seen here are some 77,000 clones, roughly 91% observed once, and the top ten hold 0.3% to 0.5%. The record originates from a study of technical replicates of blood from a handful of donors. V was pared by 3 bases and J by 5 bases, with 7 bases of the junction left unmatched. From germline, CDR1 is LNHDA and CDR2 SQIVND (reference sequence). The CDR3 totals 15 residues. The source is a human donor in good health. Sequencing input: T cells isolated from PBMCs. The V gene is TRBV19, the J gene TRBJ1-5, with 7 positions matching TRBD1. CDR3 nucleotide sequence: TGTGCCAGTAGTATCCTACAGGGGCCTTATCAGCCCCAGCATTTT. Amino acids: CASSILQGPYQPQHF.